This T cell receptor (beta chain) stems from a study of T-cell reconstitution after alpha-beta-depleted transplantation in children. Preparation of the TCRbeta library used unique molecular identifiers. TCRdb fed the PCR reads into MiXCR, producing one record per CDR3 protein. The sample comprises hundreds of thousands of distinct CDR3 sequences, roughly 17% of which are singletons, and 1.1% rests with the top ten. This clonotype showed up many times. This CDR3 has 13 amino acids. Germline trimming cut 6 bases from V and 6 bases from J; bases unmatched to any gene: 8. Per the germline V gene, CDR1 is DFQATT and CDR2 is SNEGSKA (reference sequence).

The sample consisted of PBMCs from the stem cell graft donor, taken from the stem cell graft. The receptor was isolated from a human donor who donated a stem cell graft to a child with acute myeloid leukemia. V usage is TRBV20-1 and J usage is TRBJ2-7, with 10 bases matching TRBD2. CDR3 in DNA: TGCAGTGCCACACTAGCGGGACGGGTCGAGCAGTACTTC. Protein sequence: CSATLAGRVEQYF.